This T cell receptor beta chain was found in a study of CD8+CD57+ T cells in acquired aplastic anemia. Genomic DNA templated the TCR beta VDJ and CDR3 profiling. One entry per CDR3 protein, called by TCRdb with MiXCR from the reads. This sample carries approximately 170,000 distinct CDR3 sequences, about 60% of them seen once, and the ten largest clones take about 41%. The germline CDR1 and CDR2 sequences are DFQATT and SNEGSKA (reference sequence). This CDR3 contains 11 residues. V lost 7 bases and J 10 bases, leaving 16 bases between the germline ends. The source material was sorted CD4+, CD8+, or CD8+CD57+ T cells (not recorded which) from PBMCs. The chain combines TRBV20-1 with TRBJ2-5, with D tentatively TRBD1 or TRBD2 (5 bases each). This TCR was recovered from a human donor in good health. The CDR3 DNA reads TGCAGTGTTTCTCGGGTGGGGGACCAGTACTTC. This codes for CSVSRVGDQYF.